One and the same sample provided the 21 T cell receptor beta chains below, sequenced in a study of OX40 agonist ivuxolimab in advanced cancers. The library came from the immunoSEQ multiplex PCR assay. The table comes from immuneACCESS by way of TCRdb, which keeps in-frame sequences with V and J called. Part of the clones is missing from these tables; in studies checked, under half for an unresolved V gene and the rest for unknown reasons. In all, the sample holds approximately 66,000 clones, and less than 90% of those were seen once. Of the sample, roughly 3.2% is held by the ten largest clones. Sample: CD4+ or CD8+ T cells sorted from blood, taken in a trial of the OX40 agonist ivuxolimab. The receptors derive from an adult with an advanced solid tumor such as melanoma, head and neck, liver or kidney cancer.

The V call is TRBV18, the J call TRBJ2-6; no reliable D call. V was shortened by 0 bases and J by 0 bases, with 3 bases between the two germline ends. CDR3 size: 15 residues. Germline values: CDR1 KGHSH, CDR2 LQKENI. CDR3 amino acids: CASSPPRSGANVLTF. CDR3 coding DNA: TGTGCCAGCTCACCACCGCGCTCTGGGGCCAACGTCCTGACTTTC.

The V and J genes are TRBV6-5 and TRBJ2-3; possibly TRBD1 or TRBD2 for D (6 bases each). The CDR3 runs to 15 residues. Germline CDR1 reads MNHEY; CDR2 reads SVGAGI. Trimming cost V 0 bases and J 2 bases, with 9 bases left between them. CDR3 in DNA: TGTGCCAGCAGTTACTCGGGGGGCCCCACAGATACGCAGTATTTT. Protein sequence: CASSYSGGPTDTQYF.

The chain carries TRBV6-5 and TRBJ1-3; no definite D call. The V and J ends lost 4 bases and 4 bases respectively, with 8 bases between them. The CDR3 is 13 residues long. Germline V lookup: CDR1 MNHEY, CDR2 SVGAGI. The CDR3 nucleotides read TGTGCCAGCAGTTCAGATAGGGGAAACACCATATATTTT. It is translated as CASSSDRGNTIYF.

This chain connects TRBV7-2 to TRBJ2-3; D call uncertain. V gave up 5 bases and J gave up 2 bases, with 11 bases separating them. CDR3 size: 14 residues. The germline V gene has CDR1 SGHTA and CDR2 FQGNSA. In DNA, the CDR3 is TGTGCCAGCAGCGATACAGTTAACACAGATACGCAGTATTTT. This sequence encodes CASSDTVNTDTQYF.

The genes are TRBV5-1 and TRBJ1-2; D unclear. Germline loops: CDR1 SGHRS, CDR2 YFSETQ. This CDR3 region has 13 residues. The V gene lost 7 bases and the J gene lost 1 base, with 11 bases spanning the gap. For the CDR3, the DNA is TGCGCCAGCGCCCCACGGTTTAACTATGGCTACACCTTC. Translating gives CASAPRFNYGYTF.

This clone has only a few counts. The rearrangement uses TRBV11-2 and TRBJ1-6; D gene uncertain. V lost 7 bases and J 2 bases, leaving 12 bases between the germline ends. Per the germline V gene, CDR1 is SGHAT and CDR2 is FQNNGV. The length of the CDR3 is 15 residues. CDR3 nucleotide sequence: TGTGCCAGCATCGGCGGGCCGGCCTATAATTCACCCCTCCACTTT. Translated, it gives CASIGGPAYNSPLHF.

This chain connects TRBV5-4 to TRBJ2-7, with D unresolved. There are 13 residues in the CDR3. Germline lookup yields CDR1 SGHNT and CDR2 YYREEE (reference sequence). V lost 4 bases, J lost 2 bases, and 10 bases lay in between. The CDR3 loop reads CASSLTPTYEQYF. CDR3 in DNA: TGTGCCAGCAGCCTGACACCGACCTACGAGCAGTACTTC.

This clone counts as medium-sized (0.01 to 0.1%). This chain links TRBV19 with TRBJ1-5; D is perhaps TRBD1 (5 bases). In germline, CDR1 is LNHDA, CDR2 SQIVND (reference sequence). This CDR3 comprises 17 residues. The V and J ends lost 3 bases and 1 base respectively, with 16 bases between them. Written as DNA, the CDR3 is TGTGCCAGTAGTATGGCACGGGGCGGGGAGAGCAATCAGCCCCAGCATTTT. It yields the protein CASSMARGGESNQPQHF. Full variable domain (outside the CDR3, taken from reference TRBV19 and TRBJ1-5): DGGITQSPKYLFRKEGQNVTLSCEQNLNHDAMYWYRQDPGQGLRLIYYSQIVNDFQKGDIAEGYSVSREKKESFPLTVTSAQKNPTAFYLCASSMARGGESNQPQHFGDGTRLSIL.

The chain carries TRBV6-4 and TRBJ1-5; no clear D gene. The CDR3 consists of 14 residues. V lost 5 bases to trimming and J lost 2 bases, with 10 bases between them. The V gene's germline CDR1 is MRHNA and CDR2 SNTAGT. Written as DNA, the CDR3 is TGTGCCAGCAGTCCGACCGAGGGCAATCAGCCCCAGCATTTT. This encodes CASSPTEGNQPQHF.

The rearrangement uses TRBV18 and TRBJ1-6, with TRBD1 as a possible D gene (6 bases). Per germline, CDR1 KGHSH and CDR2 LQKENI. Trimming took 2 bases from V and 7 from J, leaving 15 bases between them. The CDR3 consists of 16 residues. The CDR3 coding sequence is TGTGCCAGCTCACCAACCAGGGGCGAAGGAAATTCACCCCTCCACTTT. This encodes CASSPTRGEGNSPLHF.

V gene TRBV1 combines with J gene TRBJ2-5; TRBD2, the table's D call, was not compared with the DNA. TRBV1 is given as a pseudogene. The CDR3 totals 17 residues. The CDR3: CTSSQYLAGPLQETQYF. The CDR3 bases are TGCACCAGCAGCCAGTATCTAGCGGGACCCCTCCAAGAGACCCAGTACTTC.

This clone showed up many times. The genes are TRBV4-3 and TRBJ2-1; possible D gene TRBD1, 5 bases. V was cut by 3 bases and J by 7 bases, with 13 bases left in between. Germline lookup yields CDR1 LGHNA and CDR2 YSLEER. The CDR3 consists of 14 residues. CDR3 DNA: TGCGCCAGCAGCCAGGTGACAGTTAGGAATGAGCAGTTCTTC. Amino acid sequence: CASSQVTVRNEQFF.

The CDR3 sequence: CASSLVPGQPTDTQYF. DNA for the CDR3: TGTGCCAGCAGCTTGGTACCGGGACAGCCCACAGATACGCAGTATTTT. V and J are TRBV5-4 and TRBJ2-3; 7 bases map to TRBD1. CDR1 and CDR2 from the germline V gene are SGHNT and YYREEE (reference sequence). The CDR3 covers 16 residues. After removal of 0 bases from V and 2 bases from J, the junction contained 6 bases not matched to a gene.

This clone was detected once. This chain uses TRBV2 with TRBJ1-6; no clear D gene. The CDR3 consists of 14 residues. Trimming pared 2 bases from V and 11 bases from J, leaving 13 bases between. Germline lookup yields CDR1 SNHLY and CDR2 FYNNEI. DNA of the CDR3: TGTGCCAGCAGTGAAATTGAAAGGAGTGCACCCCTCCACTTT. It is translated as CASSEIERSAPLHF.

The DNA for the CDR3 is TGCAGTGCTCGGGACGGCTACGAGCAGTACTTC. It translates to CSARDGYEQYF. The chain is built from TRBV20-1 and TRBJ2-7; D tentatively fits TRBD1 or TRBD2 (5 bases each). Germline loops: CDR1 DFQATT, CDR2 SNEGSKA (reference sequence). The V and J ends lost 5 bases and 3 bases respectively, with 8 bases between them. The CDR3 is made up of 11 amino acids.

The chain employs TRBV6-5 and TRBJ1-5; D is unclear. The V end was cut by 8 bases, the J end by 1 base, with 6 bases between. The CDR3 loop spans 12 amino acids. Per the germline V gene, CDR1 is MNHEY and CDR2 is SVGAGI. The CDR3, as DNA: TGTGCCAGCGTTCGGAGCAATCAGCCCCAGCATTTT. Translated, it gives CASVRSNQPQHF.

The V gene is TRBV6-1, the J gene TRBJ1-5; 9 bases are a match to TRBD1. CDR1 is MNHNS, CDR2 SASEGT, per germline. This CDR3 comprises 15 residues. Trimming at V came to 4 bases and at J to 6 bases, leaving 7 bases not matched to a gene. CDR3 sequence (DNA): TGTGCCAGCAGTGCCGGGGGGACAGGGCTTCAGCCCCAGCATTTT. Translation: CASSAGGTGLQPQHF.

The chain combines TRBV7-6 with TRBJ2-5; unclear D gene. V dropped 4 bases and J dropped 8 bases, with 11 bases sitting between them. Per the germline V gene, CDR1 is SGHVS and CDR2 is FNYEAQ. The CDR3 runs 12 residues. In DNA, the CDR3 is TGTGCCAGCAGCTCCGACGTAGGTACCCAGTACTTC. Encoded protein: CASSSDVGTQYF.

V is TRBV11-3 and J is TRBJ2-3; D not certain. Trimming removed 5 bases from V and 0 bases from J, with 0 bases in between. The germline CDR1 and CDR2 sequences are SGHNT and YENEEA. CDR3 size: 11 residues. The CDR3 spells CASSSTDTQYF. CDR3 nucleotide sequence: TGTGCCAGCAGCAGCACAGATACGCAGTATTTT.

V usage is TRBV7-2 and J usage is TRBJ2-7; 9 bases are shared with TRBD2. From germline, CDR1 is SGHTA and CDR2 FQGNSA. Trimming cost V 4 bases and J 5 bases; bases outside gene matches: 3. The CDR3 is made up of 13 amino acids. The CDR3: CASSWGLADEQYF. CDR3 nucleotide sequence: TGTGCCAGCAGCTGGGGACTAGCTGACGAGCAGTACTTC.

The gene calls are TRBV2 and TRBJ2-3; D call uncertain. The germline CDR1 and CDR2 sequences are SNHLY and FYNNEI. The CDR3 contains 15 residues. Deletions cut 7 bases from V and 0 bases from J, with 14 bases between. The CDR3 protein is CASTLSWGSTDTQYF. CDR3 coding DNA: TGTGCCAGCACCCTTTCGTGGGGAAGCACAGATACGCAGTATTTT.